Below are 24 T cell receptor beta chains sequenced from a single sample in a study of blood T cell repertoires in COVID-19. This table comes from immunoSEQ multiplex PCR, and its TCRdb copy is limited to in-frame clones, with some not included. Among around 99,000 clones listed, about four fifths were seen once. Source material: peripheral blood. Receptors were obtained from a woman at least 80 years old with active or convalescent COVID-19.

This clone has only one observation. The CDR3, as DNA: TGTGCCAGCAGTTTTACTGCCTATGGCTACACCTTC. This translates into CASSFTAYGYTF. The V call is TRBV12-3 or TRBV12-4, the J call TRBJ1-2, with no clear D. Trimming removed 3 bases at V and 4 bases at J, with 6 bases between. CDR3 length equals 12 residues.

The V gene is TRBV5-1, the J gene TRBJ2-3; a possible D gene is TRBD1 (6 bases). V shed 0 bases and J shed 0 bases, with 8 bases lying between them. Germline V gives CDR1 SGHRS, CDR2 YFSETQ. The CDR3 is 15 residues long. The CDR3 sequence: CASSLATGSTDTQYF. The CDR3 nucleotides are TGCGCCAGCAGCTTGGCCACAGGGAGCACAGATACGCAGTATTTT.

The gene calls are TRBV6-5 and TRBJ1-1; a weak D match, TRBD1 (6 bases). This CDR3 contains 16 residues. V was cut by 2 bases and J by 1 base, with 14 bases left in between. Germline assignment: CDR1 MNHEY and CDR2 SVGAGI. The CDR3 nucleotides read TGTGCCAGCAGTTACCCAACAGGGACACAGAACACTGAAGCTTTCTTT. It yields the protein CASSYPTGTQNTEAFF.

As concerns this clone: One end of the junction fails to match germline, which may point to a read error. The rearrangement links TRBV5-1 to TRBJ1-2; no clear D gene. Looked up from germline, CDR1 is SGHRS and CDR2 is YFSETQ. The CDR3 is made up of 13 amino acids. CDR3 residues: CASSPGILYGYTF. The CDR3, as DNA: TGTGCCAGCAGCCCCGGTATCCTCTATGGCTACACCTTC.

V gene TRBV2 combines with J gene TRBJ2-1; TRBD2 matches at 10 bases. With V trimmed by 11 bases and J by 2 bases, 3 bases remained unmatched. CDR1 and CDR2 from the germline V gene are SNHLY and FYNNEI. The CDR3 has 13 amino acids. The CDR3 loop reads CAGGTSAYNEQFF. The DNA of the CDR3 is TGTGCCGGGGGGACTAGCGCCTACAATGAGCAGTTCTTC.

The chain is built from TRBV10-2 and TRBJ1-1; 7 bases are a match to TRBD1. Trimming took 5 bases from V and 7 from J; bases not matched to a gene: 10. The CDR3 contains 14 residues. The germline gives CDR1 WSHSY, CDR2 SAAADI. The DNA of the CDR3 is TGCGCCAGCAGTATAAATCCGGGACAGTATGAAGCTTTCTTT. This translates into CASSINPGQYEAFF.

J is TRBJ2-7 and V is TRBV5-5; 9 bases are a match to TRBD1. The CDR3 totals 15 residues. Germline CDR1 is SGHKS and CDR2 is YYEKEE (reference sequence). V was pared by 2 bases and J by 4 bases, with 7 bases of the junction left unmatched. The CDR3 protein is CASSLFGQGIYEQYF. CDR3 DNA sequence: TGTGCCAGCAGCTTATTCGGACAGGGGATATACGAGCAGTACTTC.

The rearrangement joins TRBV27 to TRBJ1-1, with 7 positions matching TRBD1. The CDR3 spans 15 residues. V lost 8 bases to trimming and J lost 1 base; unmatched junction nucleotides: 10. CDR1 is MNHEY, CDR2 SMNVEV, per germline (reference sequence). CDR3 DNA sequence: TGTGCCAGCGGAACAACAGGGGTCGGGAACACTGAAGCTTTCTTT. It specifies CASGTTGVGNTEAFF.

This chain links TRBV2 with TRBJ2-7; D might be TRBD1 (5 bases). Per germline, CDR1 SNHLY and CDR2 FYNNEI. The CDR3 is 14 residues long. V lost 4 bases and J lost 3, with 13 bases in between. The CDR3 nucleotides are TGTGCCAGCAGTGTCGCCGGACAAAGCTACGAGCAGTACTTC. It is translated as CASSVAGQSYEQYF.

This chain links TRBV11-3 with TRBJ2-1; possible D gene TRBD2, 5 bases. The V gene's germline CDR1 is SGHNT and CDR2 YENEEA. V gave up 3 bases and J gave up 8 bases, with 11 bases separating them. The CDR3 contains 13 residues. CDR3: CASSLILGDEQFF. CDR3 bases: TGTGCCAGCAGCTTGATACTAGGCGATGAGCAGTTCTTC. Combining the CDR3 with reference TRBV11-3 and TRBJ2-1 gives the whole variable domain EAGVVQSPRYKIIEKKQPVAFWCNPISGHNTLYWYLQNLGQGPELLIRYENEEAVDDSQLPKDRFSAERLKGVDSTLKIQPAELGDSAVYLCASSLILGDEQFFGPGTRLTVL.

This chain connects TRBV12-3 or TRBV12-4 to TRBJ2-7, with D hard to call. V lost 6 bases, J lost 3 bases, and 12 bases lay in between. The CDR3 is 13 residues long. CDR3 in DNA: TGTGCCAGCAGGGTTAGCATGGACTACGAGCAGTACTTC. This gives the protein CASRVSMDYEQYF.

The rearrangement links TRBV5-1 to TRBJ1-2; TRBD1 agrees at 9 bases. The CDR3 sequence is 15 residues long. The germline V gene encodes CDR1 SGHRS and CDR2 YFSETQ. J was trimmed by 4 bases and V by 0 bases; bases with no gene match: 4. CDR3 bases: TGCGCCAGCAGCTTGGTGGGACAGGGTAGCTATGGCTACACCTTC. Protein product: CASSLVGQGSYGYTF.

This clone was seen a single time. The rearrangement uses TRBV7-2 and TRBJ1-6; 7 nucleotides line up with TRBD1. This CDR3 contains 14 residues. Germline V CDR1 and CDR2: SGHTA, FQGNSA. The trim removed 5 bases at V and 13 bases at J, leaving 11 bases unmatched. In nucleotides, the CDR3 is TGTGCCAGCAGCCCGGACAGGCGGGCTGGGCCCCTCCACTTT. Its protein product is CASSPDRRAGPLHF.

The gene calls are TRBV6-5 and TRBJ2-7, with TRBD1 matching over 12 bases. Per the germline V gene, CDR1 is MNHEY and CDR2 is SVGAGI. This CDR3 is 15 amino acids long. V lost 5 bases and J lost 5; bases outside the gene matches: 7. The CDR3 DNA reads TGTGCCAGCAGTCTACCGGGACAGGGGGCCCACGAGCAGTACTTC. Translation gives CASSLPGQGAHEQYF.

The rearrangement links TRBV5-1 to TRBJ2-2; 7 bases map to TRBD1. The CDR3 runs 15 residues. The germline gives CDR1 SGHRS, CDR2 YFSETQ. V shed 4 bases and J 1 base; nucleotides not matched to a gene: 4. The CDR3 DNA sequence: TGCGCCAGCAGCCAGCAGGGGGTGAACACCGGGGAGCTGTTTTTT. Protein product: CASSQQGVNTGELFF.

The rearrangement links TRBV19 to TRBJ1-2, with 7 positions matching TRBD1. Germline V CDR1 and CDR2: LNHDA, SQIVND (reference sequence). V lost 3 bases and J lost 5; bases outside the gene matches: 9. The CDR3 is made up of 15 amino acids. The CDR3 is CASSIYRDSSYGYTF. DNA of the CDR3: TGTGCCAGTAGTATCTACCGGGACAGTTCGTATGGCTACACCTTC. Combining the CDR3 with reference TRBV19 and TRBJ1-2 gives the whole variable domain DGGITQSPKYLFRKEGQNVTLSCEQNLNHDAMYWYRQDPGQGLRLIYYSQIVNDFQKGDIAEGYSVSREKKESFPLTVTSAQKNPTAFYLCASSIYRDSSYGYTFGSGTRLTVV.

As for this clone: The germline gene is not matched at one end of the junction; a read error may be the cause. The rearrangement uses TRBV5-1 and TRBJ2-1, with 8 nucleotides matching TRBD2. From germline, CDR1 is SGHRS and CDR2 YFSETQ. The CDR3 runs 16 residues. The CDR3 loop reads CASSPDVAGPYNEQFF. In nucleotides, the CDR3 is TGTGCCAGCAGCCCGGACGTAGCGGGACCTTACAATGAGCAGTTCTTC.

The CDR3 DNA sequence: TGTGCCAGCAGTGCCCACAGGGGGTACGACTACGAGCAGTACTTC. Its protein is CASSAHRGYDYEQYF. The chain employs TRBV28 and TRBJ2-7, with TRBD1 matching 8 bases. CDR1 is MDHEN and CDR2 is SYDVKM in the germline V gene. After removal of 5 bases from V and 3 bases from J, the junction contained 9 bases not matched to a gene. The CDR3 totals 15 residues.

This chain uses TRBV7-9 with TRBJ2-7; 14 nucleotides match TRBD2. The CDR3 loop spans 16 amino acids. V shed 7 bases and J 4 bases; nucleotides not matched to a gene: 9. Germline V gene sequence: CDR1 SEHNR, CDR2 FQNEAQ (reference sequence). As DNA, the CDR3 is TGTGCCAGCACCAAAACCGGGACTAGCGGGAGTTACGAGCAGTACTTC. This sequence encodes CASTKTGTSGSYEQYF.

Sample share makes this clone medium-sized. The chain carries TRBV19 and TRBJ2-7; D might be TRBD2 (5 bases). Germline V lookup: CDR1 LNHDA, CDR2 SQIVND (reference sequence). The CDR3 covers 13 residues. Trimming stripped 5 bases from V and 4 bases from J, with 12 bases between. The CDR3 region is CASSAGWGYEQYF. The CDR3 DNA reads as TGTGCCAGTAGTGCGGGCTGGGGATACGAGCAGTACTTC.

V gene TRBV6-4 combines with J gene TRBJ2-2, with 9 bases fitting TRBD2. The V and J ends lost 5 bases and 4 bases, in that order; junction bases with no gene match: 8. From germline, CDR1 is MRHNA and CDR2 SNTAGT. CDR3 length equals 16 residues. CDR3 sequence: CASSKLAGASTGELFF. The DNA for the CDR3 is TGTGCCAGCAGTAAATTAGCGGGAGCGAGCACCGGGGAGCTGTTTTTT.

The chain recombines TRBV5-8 with TRBJ1-6; 8 nucleotides match TRBD1. Looked up from germline, CDR1 is SGHTS and CDR2 is YDEGEE. The V gene end was trimmed by 0 bases and the J gene end by 7 bases; junction bases not matched to a gene: 0. The CDR3 runs 14 residues. CDR3 bases: TGTGCCAGCAGCTTGGGACAGGGGAATTCACCCCTCCACTTT. Translated: CASSLGQGNSPLHF.

The V and J genes are TRBV6-5 and TRBJ1-1; tentatively, D is TRBD1 (6 bases). Trimming cost V 6 bases and J 4 bases, with 9 bases left between them. Germline-derived CDR1 and CDR2 are MNHEY and SVGAGI. The CDR3 sequence is 12 residues long. DNA for the CDR3: TGTGCCAGCAGAAAACAGGGCACTGAAGCTTTCTTT. It is translated as CASRKQGTEAFF.

There are a few counts of this clone. This chain joins TRBV7-8 and TRBJ1-2; perhaps TRBD1 as D (5 bases). Trimming took off 5 bases at V and 2 bases at J, with 6 bases between the two ends. The CDR3 extends over 12 amino acids. CDR1 is SGHVS, CDR2 FQNEAQ, per germline. The CDR3 is CASSRQNYGYTF. DNA of the CDR3: TGTGCCAGCAGCCGACAGAACTATGGCTACACCTTC. Based on the CDR3 plus reference TRBV7-8 and TRBJ1-2, the full variable domain is GAGVSQSPRYKVAKRGQDVALRCDPISGHVSLFWYQQALGQGPEFLTYFQNEAQLDKSGLPSDRFFAERPEGSVSTLKIQRTQQEDSAVYLCASSRQNYGYTFGSGTRLTVV.